Described below is a single T cell receptor beta chain sequence and its context. This entry belongs to a study of shared clonotypes between healthy human individuals. For sorted subsets, approximately 200 ng DNA per replicate equaled tens of thousands of T cell genomes. Using immunoSEQ multiplex PCR, the repertoire was profiled, and TCRdb retains in-frame clones only, with some absent. The sample has 1 million to 1.2 million clones; 60% to 85% are singletons. Per the germline V gene, CDR1 is SGHVS and CDR2 is FQNEAQ. This CDR3 comprises 16 residues. V was shortened by 5 bases and J by 5 bases, with 19 bases between the two germline ends. Division of CD4+ cells produced a CD45RA+ naive subset and a CD45RA-negative memory subset.

This TCR derives from a man younger than 35 in good health. Some clones in this sample may be carry-over from other donors' samples. Input material: memory CD4+ T cells from PBMCs. The subset denotes: CD45RA-negative fraction. This sequence joins TRBV7-8 and TRBJ2-1, with D perhaps being TRBD1 or TRBD2 (6 bases each). The CDR3 DNA sequence: TGTGCCAGCAGCCCCGAGGGGGGCGGGACGGACAATGAGCAGTTCTTC. Translated: CASSPEGGGTDNEQFF. The full variable domain, in which reference TRBV7-8 and TRBJ2-1 provide the parts outside the CDR3, is GAGVSQSPRYKVAKRGQDVALRCDPISGHVSLFWYQQALGQGPEFLTYFQNEAQLDKSGLPSDRFFAERPEGSVSTLKIQRTQQEDSAVYLCASSPEGGGTDNEQFFGPGTRLTVL.